Listed below are T cell receptor beta chains from one sample, sequenced in a study of shared clonotypes between healthy human individuals. Clones were read by immunoSEQ multiplex PCR, and TCRdb kept only the in-frame ones, dropping some. The sample yields more than 2 million clones, approximately 95% seen once. Sequences were obtained from naive CD8+ T cells sorted from blood. The receptor source for this set is a man aged 18 to 30 in good health. The CDR3 runs from the conserved cysteine through the conserved F or W. Clone size, where shown, is once, few, many, or a class for clones that have expanded.

V: TRBV10-3; J: TRBJ2-5; size: NA; CDR3: CAIRTSGEETQYF
V: TRBV19; J: TRBJ1-1; size: NA; CDR3: CASSPGTGGWDAEAFF
V: TRBV13; J: TRBJ2-5; size: NA; CDR3: CASSPGGETQYF
V: TRBV5-6; J: TRBJ2-7; size: NA; CDR3: CASSPEHSGSWYEQYF
V: TRBV7-9; J: TRBJ2-2; size: NA; CDR3: CASSLELAVPGELFF
V: TRBV7-9; J: TRBJ2-7; size: NA; CDR3: CASSLAGGESSYEQYF
V: TRBV5-8; J: TRBJ2-7; size: NA; CDR3: CASDVQGARYEQYF
V: TRBV5-4; J: TRBJ2-7; size: NA; CDR3: CASSLRGASYEQYF
V: TRBV5-1; J: TRBJ2-1; size: NA; CDR3: CASSLILEVGYNEQFF
V: TRBV6-1; J: TRBJ2-3; size: NA; CDR3: CASTASGTTDTQYF
V: TRBV19; J: TRBJ1-3; size: once; CDR3: CASSLTANSGNTIYF
V: TRBV7-9; J: TRBJ2-7; size: once; CDR3: CASSPKDRYEQYF
V: TRBV5-4; J: TRBJ2-7; size: NA; CDR3: CASSLPDRTYEQYF
V: TRBV5-1; J: TRBJ1-2; size: NA; CDR3: CASRLTDNYGYTF
V: TRBV4-3; J: TRBJ1-3; size: NA; CDR3: CASSQDRWGRGNTIYF
V: TRBV6-5; J: TRBJ1-6; size: NA; CDR3: CASSPVGQGYSPLHF
V: TRBV10-3; J: TRBJ2-7; size: NA; CDR3: CAIRTDYEQYF
V: TRBV15; J: TRBJ1-2; size: once; CDR3: CATSRDLSIDFYGYTF
V: TRBV10-3; J: TRBJ2-4; size: NA; CDR3: CAIQRLAKNIQYF
V: TRBV2; J: TRBJ2-7; size: NA; CDR3: CASRDASSYEQYF
V: TRBV19; J: TRBJ2-7; size: NA; CDR3: CASSLTGTYEQYF
V: TRBV7-2; J: TRBJ2-3; size: once; CDR3: CASSLFTSGWGSTDTQYF
V: TRBV5-1; J: TRBJ2-2; size: NA; CDR3: CASRGSRGELFF